Here is one TCR beta chain with its context. V lost 8 bases and J 7 bases, leaving 9 bases between the germline ends. CDR1 SGHNT and CDR2 YENEEA come from the germline V gene. This CDR3 has 11 residues. The source of the sample is a study of siplizumab effects on memory and regulatory T cells. TCRdb's table, derived via immunoSEQ multiplex PCR, lists solely in-frame clones and lacks some. The sample consists of about 87,000 clones, nearly 95% of them appearing once. This TCR was recovered from a human donor in good health. Sequencing used non-Treg CD4+ T cells sorted from blood. This chain uses TRBV11-3 with TRBJ2-1; maybe TRBD2 (5 bases). CDR3 sequence: CASAGLNEQFF. CDR3 bases: TGTGCCAGCGCGGGTCTGAATGAGCAGTTCTTC.